These 32 T cell receptor beta chains originate from one sample sequenced in a study of blood T cell repertoires in COVID-19. The protocol was immunoSEQ multiplex PCR, while the TCRdb copy is restricted to in-frame clones and leaves out a portion. Among 29,000 or so clones listed, 70% to 90% were seen once. Specimen: peripheral blood. These receptors all stem from a human donor in a cohort sampled during active COVID-19.

The chain joins TRBV7-9 to TRBJ2-5; 9 positions agree with TRBD2. The V gene's germline CDR1 is SEHNR and CDR2 FQNEAQ (reference sequence). The CDR3 is 16 residues long. Trimming at V came to 5 bases and at J to 5 bases, leaving 12 bases not matched to a gene. The CDR3 sequence: CASSRGGGGAFETQYF. The CDR3 nucleotides are TGTGCCAGCAGCCGGGGCGGCGGGGGGGCATTCGAGACCCAGTACTTC.

A single count supports this clone. The rearrangement joins TRBV14 to TRBJ1-1; a weak D match, TRBD1 (5 bases). Trimming left V 7 bases short and J 5 bases short, with 14 bases between. Germline CDR1 reads SGHDN; CDR2 reads FVKESK. The CDR3 consists of 13 residues. The DNA for the CDR3 is TGTGCCAGCACGCGCTCCCGGGGGACTGAAGCTTTCTTT. Translated: CASTRSRGTEAFF.

V and J are TRBV4-3 and TRBJ1-2, with 7 nucleotides matching TRBD1. The CDR3 length is 13 residues. Germline lookup yields CDR1 LGHNA and CDR2 YSLEER. After removal of 1 base from V and 8 bases from J, the junction contained 4 bases not matched to a gene. Written as DNA, the CDR3 is TGCGCCAGCAGCCAAGCAACAGGGGAAGGCTACACCTTC. Protein: CASSQATGEGYTF.

CDR3 in DNA: TGTGCCAGCAAAAGCGGGGGCCGTACCTACGAGCAGTACTTC. Translating gives CASKSGGRTYEQYF. V is TRBV2 and J is TRBJ2-7, with 8 nucleotides matching TRBD2. The CDR3 extends over 14 amino acids. Per the germline V gene, CDR1 is SNHLY and CDR2 is FYNNEI. Unmatched junction bases numbered 7, after V lost 7 bases and J lost 2 bases.

The chain links TRBV25-1 to TRBJ2-1, with 14 bases matching TRBD2. The CDR3 length is 16 residues. Losses at the gene ends were 1 base for V and 4 bases for J; bases not matched to a gene: 0. Germline CDR1 reads MGHDK; CDR2 reads SYGVNS. The CDR3 DNA is TGTGCCAGCAGTGAATGGACTAGCGGGGGGTACAATGAGCAGTTCTTC. Protein sequence: CASSEWTSGGYNEQFF.

The chain carries TRBV28 and TRBJ2-7; possible D gene TRBD2, 6 bases. Germline V gene sequence: CDR1 MDHEN, CDR2 SYDVKM. V was shortened by 5 bases and J by 4 bases, with 15 bases between the two germline ends. The CDR3 covers 14 residues. DNA of the CDR3: TGTGCCAGCAGTCGTGGAGGGATCGTATACGAGCAGTACTTC. It is translated as CASSRGGIVYEQYF.

The gene calls are TRBV28 and TRBJ1-2, with D perhaps TRBD1 (6 bases). The length of the CDR3 is 13 residues. Germline-derived CDR1 and CDR2 are MDHEN and SYDVKM. V lost 5 bases, J lost 5 bases, and 12 bases lay in between. CDR3 in DNA: TGTGCCAGCAGTCTTCGACAGGATTATGGCTACACCTTC. This encodes CASSLRQDYGYTF.

The chain uses TRBV19 and TRBJ1-2; 8 positions agree with TRBD1. In germline, CDR1 is LNHDA, CDR2 SQIVND (reference sequence). V was clipped by 1 base and J by 7 bases; unmatched bases: 2. CDR3 length: 13 amino acids. CDR3 in amino acids: CASSIADRVGYTF. The DNA of the CDR3 is TGTGCCAGTAGTATAGCGGACAGGGTTGGCTACACCTTC.

In its sample, this clone was seen once. The genes are TRBV5-8 and TRBJ2-5, with D perhaps TRBD1 (5 bases). V lost 2 bases to trimming and J lost 3 bases, with 17 bases between them. The germline V gene has CDR1 SGHTS and CDR2 YDEGEE. The CDR3 is 16 amino acids. The CDR3 bases are TGTGCCAGCAGCTTTGGGGCGCGGATTTTCGAAGAGACCCAGTACTTC. It is translated as CASSFGARIFEETQYF.

The rearrangement links TRBV5-4 to TRBJ2-5, with D hard to call. Germline V gives CDR1 SGHNT, CDR2 YYREEE (reference sequence). Trimming took off 1 base at V and 2 bases at J, with 6 bases between the two ends. This CDR3 region has 13 residues. The CDR3 DNA sequence: TGTGCCAGCAGCTTGCCTAGGCAAGAGACCCAGTACTTC. Translating gives CASSLPRQETQYF.

This rearrangement joins TRBV29-1 to TRBJ2-2; TRBD1 matches at 7 bases. With V trimmed by 7 bases and J by 7 bases, 15 bases remained unmatched. The CDR3 length is 15 residues. CDR1 and CDR2 (germline): SQVTM, ANQGSEA. This chain's CDR3 is CSAAPGTEISGELFF. DNA for the CDR3: TGCAGCGCGGCCCCCGGGACAGAGATTAGCGGGGAGCTGTTTTTT.

The chain links TRBV10-1 to TRBJ1-1; 8 bases are a match to TRBD1. Germline V lookup: CDR1 WNHNN, CDR2 SYGVQD (reference sequence). The CDR3 has 17 residues. After removal of 0 bases from V and 2 bases from J, the junction contained 8 bases not matched to a gene. In DNA form, the CDR3 reads TGCGCCAGCAGTGAGTCGCCCCACAGGGGGGGAAACACTGAAGCTTTCTTT. Amino acid sequence: CASSESPHRGGNTEAFF.

The chain uses TRBV18 and TRBJ2-1; TRBD2 matches 11 bases. CDR1 and CDR2 from the germline V gene are KGHSH and LQKENI. Germline trimming cut 3 bases from V and 7 bases from J; bases unmatched to any gene: 2. CDR3 length: 14 residues. The CDR3 DNA reads TGTGCCAGCTCACCGGCTAGCGGGGGGAATGAGCAGTTCTTC. Residues: CASSPASGGNEQFF.

The chain employs TRBV7-2 and TRBJ1-2, with 8 bases fitting TRBD1. CDR1 is SGHTA and CDR2 is FQGNSA in the germline V gene. The J segment lost 2 bases and the V segment lost 4 bases, leaving 6 bases of the junction unmatched. The CDR3 extends over 15 amino acids. The CDR3 reads CASSSHRGANYGYTF. Written as DNA, the CDR3 is TGTGCCAGCAGCTCACACAGGGGGGCCAACTATGGCTACACCTTC. The full variable domain, its missing parts supplied by reference TRBV7-2 and TRBJ1-2, is GAGVSQSPSNKVTEKGKDVELRCDPISGHTALYWYRQSLGQGLEFLIYFQGNSAPDKSGLPSDRFSAERTGGSVSTLTIQRTQQEDSAVYLCASSSHRGANYGYTFGSGTRLTVV.

This chain links TRBV4-3 with TRBJ2-3; 11 positions match TRBD1. CDR1 and CDR2 from the germline V gene are LGHNA and YSLEER. V shed 9 bases and J 6 bases; nucleotides not matched to a gene: 8. CDR3 length: 14 amino acids. The CDR3 here is CASGAGQGGDTQYF. CDR3 DNA sequence: TGCGCCAGTGGAGCGGGACAGGGGGGGGATACGCAGTATTTT.

The chain combines TRBV10-3 with TRBJ1-1; D uncertain. The CDR3 spans 14 residues. Germline V gene lookup returns CDR1 ENHRY and CDR2 SYGVKD. The ends were cut back, 3 bases at V and 0 bases at J, with 8 bases in the middle. The CDR3 here is CAISEAVMNTEAFF. CDR3 bases: TGTGCCATCAGTGAAGCGGTAATGAACACTGAAGCTTTCTTT.

This chain connects TRBV28 to TRBJ2-7; the match to TRBD1 covers 9 bases. V shed 3 bases and J 0 bases; nucleotides not matched to a gene: 3. This CDR3 is built from 15 residues. The germline gives CDR1 MDHEN, CDR2 SYDVKM. The CDR3 region is CASSFDRGSSYEQYF. Here the CDR3 DNA reads TGTGCCAGCAGTTTCGACAGGGGGAGCTCCTACGAGCAGTACTTC.

The rearrangement uses TRBV12-1 and TRBJ2-7; the D call of TRBD2 is as the table states it, not checked on the DNA. TRBV12-1 is given as a pseudogene. The CDR3 loop spans 19 amino acids. Written as DNA, the CDR3 is TGTGCCAGCAGCTTTGGGGGACTAGCGGGGGTACCTTCCTCCTACGAGCAGTACTTC. Amino acids: CASSFGGLAGVPSSYEQYF.

The genes are TRBV7-9 and TRBJ2-3; 7 bases map to TRBD2. Losses at the gene ends were 3 bases for V and 0 bases for J; bases not matched to a gene: 3. The CDR3 is 15 amino acids. Germline lookup yields CDR1 SEHNR and CDR2 FQNEAQ (reference sequence). Written as DNA, the CDR3 is TGTGCCAGCAGCTTCCAAGCGGGGAGCACAGATACGCAGTATTTT. Protein product: CASSFQAGSTDTQYF.

This clone was observed a few times. A junction boundary mismatches the germline segment, possibly from a read error. V is TRBV27 and J is TRBJ1-1; 7 bases are a match to TRBD1. Germline CDR1 MNHEY, CDR2 SMNVEV (reference sequence). The CDR3 covers 15 residues. DNA for the CDR3: TGTGCCAGCAGTCTATCAGGGGGATTGAACACTGAAGCTTTCTTT. It encodes CASSLSGGLNTEAFF.

The chain has TRBV5-1 and TRBJ2-1, with 7 bases lining up with TRBD2. This CDR3 contains 15 residues. V was clipped by 1 base and J by 7 bases; unmatched bases: 8. The germline V gene encodes CDR1 SGHRS and CDR2 YFSETQ. The CDR3, as DNA: TGCGCCAGCAGCTTGCAGCGGGGCCTCTCAAATGAGCAGTTCTTC. This codes for CASSLQRGLSNEQFF.

The rearrangement joins TRBV25-1 to TRBJ2-1; maybe TRBD1 (5 bases). Germline V gene lookup returns CDR1 MGHDK and CDR2 SYGVNS. CDR3 length equals 14 residues. The V end was cut by 4 bases, the J end by 5 bases, with 12 bases between. The CDR3 coding sequence is TGTGCCAGCAGTGTCCAGGGTTTTCACAATGAGCAGTTCTTC. Its translation is CASSVQGFHNEQFF.

In DNA, the CDR3 is TGTGCCAGCAGCTCTAGGGGTGGACAGGGGCCAGGAAACACCATATATTTT. Translation gives CASSSRGGQGPGNTIYF. J is TRBJ1-3 and V is TRBV9, with 9 bases lining up with TRBD1. In germline, CDR1 is SGDLS, CDR2 YYNGEE. This CDR3 spans 17 amino acids. Unmatched junction bases numbered 12, after V lost 4 bases and J lost 4 bases.

This chain uses TRBV19 with TRBJ1-2, with 8 bases that match TRBD1. The V gene end was trimmed by 4 bases and the J gene end by 1 base; junction bases not matched to a gene: 8. Germline V lookup: CDR1 LNHDA, CDR2 SQIVND (reference sequence). This CDR3 has 16 amino acids. CDR3 region: CASSTTGQGINYGYTF. CDR3 sequence (DNA): TGTGCCAGTAGTACAACCGGACAGGGAATTAACTATGGCTACACCTTC. Filled out from reference TRBV19 and TRBJ1-2, the complete variable domain reads DGGITQSPKYLFRKEGQNVTLSCEQNLNHDAMYWYRQDPGQGLRLIYYSQIVNDFQKGDIAEGYSVSREKKESFPLTVTSAQKNPTAFYLCASSTTGQGINYGYTFGSGTRLTVV.

As for this clone: In the same sample, other DNA sequences code for this CDR3. This chain joins TRBV3-1 (or the pseudogene TRBV3-2) and TRBJ2-1; 9 bases line up with TRBD2. The CDR3 is made up of 16 amino acids. Germline trimming cut 2 bases from V and 5 bases from J; bases unmatched to any gene: 7. Germline V gene lookup returns CDR1 LGHDT and CDR2 YNNKEL (reference sequence). CDR3 in amino acids: CASSQSWASGDNEQFF. DNA of the CDR3: TGTGCCAGCAGCCAAAGTTGGGCTAGCGGGGACAATGAGCAGTTCTTC.

The chain carries TRBV18 and TRBJ1-6, with 9 nucleotides matching TRBD1. Germline trimming cut 5 bases from V and 13 bases from J; bases unmatched to any gene: 15. CDR3 length: 16 amino acids. Germline V gene data show CDR1 as KGHSH and CDR2 as LQKENI. The DNA of the CDR3 is TGTGCCAGCTCATCGGGACAGGGCAGCCTCACCGCGCCCCTCCACTTT. This sequence encodes CASSSGQGSLTAPLHF.

Points on this clone: The junction departs from the called germline gene at one end, perhaps through a read error. J is TRBJ1-2 and V is TRBV6-1; no firm D call. Germline V CDR1 and CDR2: MNHNS, SASEGT. The CDR3 length is 14 residues. Written as DNA, the CDR3 is TGTGCCAGCAGAGAAGACTTACCGAACTATGGCTACACCTTC. This codes for CASREDLPNYGYTF.

V usage is TRBV4-1 and J usage is TRBJ2-5; perhaps TRBD2 as D (7 bases). The CDR3 consists of 15 residues. Germline V gene data show CDR1 as MGHRA and CDR2 as YSYEKL. With 0 bases removed from V and 5 bases from J, the gap between germline ends came to 13 bases. The chain's CDR3 is CASSQESGGRETQYF. In nucleotides, the CDR3 is TGCGCCAGCAGCCAAGAGTCCGGGGGGCGGGAGACCCAGTACTTC.

The gene calls are TRBV6-5 and TRBJ1-1, with D possibly being TRBD1 (5 bases). The CDR3 is made up of 15 amino acids. CDR1 and CDR2 from the germline V gene are MNHEY and SVGAGI. Trimming removed 6 bases from V and 0 bases from J, with 14 bases in between. In nucleotides, the CDR3 is TGTGCCAGCAGCCCACTGAAGGGGTTGAACACTGAAGCTTTCTTT. This gives the protein CASSPLKGLNTEAFF.

This clone was detected only once. The J gene is TRBJ2-4, the V gene TRBV5-4; 8 bases fit TRBD1. CDR3 size: 16 residues. Trimming cost V 4 bases and J 1 base; bases outside gene matches: 7. The germline CDR1 and CDR2 sequences are SGHNT and YYREEE (reference sequence). The CDR3, as DNA: TGTGCCAGCAGCACCGGACAGGGCCTTGCCAAAAACATTCAGTACTTC. Translating it yields CASSTGQGLAKNIQYF.

This clone was observed a single time. This chain uses TRBV19 with TRBJ1-1; 7 bases are shared with TRBD1. Germline loops: CDR1 LNHDA, CDR2 SQIVND (reference sequence). This CDR3 is 16 amino acids long. The trim removed 11 bases at V and 4 bases at J, leaving 19 bases unmatched. CDR3 amino acids: CASKEGQGDRGTEAFF. Written as DNA, the CDR3 is TGTGCCTCAAAAGAAGGGCAGGGGGACCGGGGCACTGAAGCTTTCTTT.

The chain carries TRBV5-1 and TRBJ1-4, with a tentative D call TRBD1 (6 bases). Germline CDR1 reads SGHRS; CDR2 reads YFSETQ. CDR3 length: 16 amino acids. Trimming stripped 3 bases from V and 0 bases from J, with 12 bases between. Here the CDR3 reads CASSSGALATNEKLFF. CDR3 sequence (DNA): TGCGCCAGCAGCTCAGGGGCCCTGGCAACTAATGAAAAACTGTTTTTT.